This T cell receptor (beta chain) stems from a study of T cell responses to AZD1222 COVID-19 vaccine. This CDR3 spans 16 amino acids. Germline loops: CDR1 WNHNN, CDR2 SYGVQD (reference sequence). V was trimmed by 4 bases and J by 6 bases, leaving 22 bases between them. On this clone itself: Its matching antigen is unknown.

Study results and limitations: Clonal diversity was possibly underestimated; the donors were predominantly white British and more often female.

This table comes from immunoSEQ multiplex PCR, and its TCRdb copy is limited to in-frame clones, with some not included. The sample has about 140,000 clones, and its top ten clones hold about 2.2%. The sample was peripheral blood. The rearrangement joins TRBV10-1 to TRBJ2-7, with D tentatively TRBD2 (6 bases). The source is an adult in good health. The CDR3: CASSGESGRTLSEQYF. DNA of the CDR3: TGCGCCAGCAGTGGGGAGTCCGGGAGAACGTTGTCCGAGCAGTACTTC.